This T cell receptor beta chain was profiled in a study of T cells in Graves' hyperthyroidism and ophthalmopathy. Turning to the study itself: Sampling of peripheral blood happened at initial diagnosis, prior to any treatment.

This CDR3 has 15 amino acids. The germline gives CDR1 ENHRY, CDR2 SYGVKD. V was pared by 6 bases and J by 0 bases, with 4 bases of the junction left unmatched. At least ten counts were recorded for this clonotype. Amplification yielded TCR beta CDR3 regions, with RNA transcripts as the source. In the first-round RT-PCR of the TCR CDR3, the HTBI primer set was used. TCRdb reprocessed the multiplex PCR reads with MiXCR, giving one entry per CDR3 protein. The sample includes about 380,000 distinct CDR3 sequences, around 18% of them seen just once. This TCR was sampled from a man aged 18 to 30 with Graves' ophthalmopathy. What was sequenced was blood. V usage is TRBV10-3 and J usage is TRBJ1-4; 7 nucleotides agree with TRBD1. The CDR3 nucleotides read TGTGCCATCAGCGACCAGGGGGCAACTAATGAAAAACTGTTTTTT. It is translated as CAISDQGATNEKLFF.